The 32 T cell receptor beta chains presented below share a single source sample, sequenced in a study of blood T cell repertoires in COVID-19. The table came from immunoSEQ multiplex PCR; TCRdb's copy has only in-frame clones and leaves some out. The table shows roughly 190,000 clones, with 82% occurring only once. Sequencing input: peripheral blood. The receptor source for this set is a woman in her sixties or seventies with COVID-19, enrolled during active disease.

This clone was seen only a few times. The chain recombines TRBV7-2 with TRBJ2-6; 9 positions match TRBD2. J was trimmed by 0 bases and V by 6 bases; bases with no gene match: 12. The CDR3 loop spans 19 amino acids. CDR1 SGHTA and CDR2 FQGNSA come from the germline V gene. The CDR3 DNA sequence: TGTGCCAGCAGACCAAGGGGACTAGCACTACTCTCTGGGGCCAACGTCCTGACTTTC. This sequence encodes CASRPRGLALLSGANVLTF.

The rearrangement joins TRBV28 to TRBJ2-1; tentatively, D is TRBD1 (6 bases). The CDR3 spans 20 residues. Germline-derived CDR1 and CDR2 are MDHEN and SYDVKM. V dropped 5 bases and J dropped 1 base, with 27 bases sitting between them. The CDR3 DNA reads TGTGCCAGCAGTCCCCTTACACTACGCGAGGAAAGGGGGTCCTACAATGAGCAGTTCTTC. Protein product: CASSPLTLREERGSYNEQFF.

This clone was found once. The chain employs TRBV10-1 and TRBJ2-5, with 11 bases aligning to TRBD2. The CDR3 totals 16 residues. Looked up from germline, CDR1 is WNHNN and CDR2 is SYGVQD (reference sequence). The junction had 6 bases not matched to a gene; V was cut back by 2 bases and J by 4 bases. The CDR3 DNA reads as TGCGCCAGCAGTGAGGGGCTAGCGGGGGGCTTAGAGACCCAGTACTTC. This codes for CASSEGLAGGLETQYF.

The chain joins TRBV18 to TRBJ1-2, with 8 bases lining up with TRBD1. After removal of 5 bases from V and 5 bases from J, the junction contained 7 bases not matched to a gene. Looked up from germline, CDR1 is KGHSH and CDR2 is LQKENI. CDR3 length equals 14 residues. The CDR3 spells CASSTGTGLYGYTF. The CDR3 DNA reads as TGTGCCAGCTCAACCGGGACAGGTCTATATGGCTACACCTTC.

The chain joins TRBV20-1 to TRBJ2-3; 9 bases agree with TRBD2. V shed 3 bases, J shed 0 bases, and the junction held 7 bases outside the gene matches. Germline CDR1 reads DFQATT; CDR2 reads SNEGSKA (reference sequence). There are 16 residues in the CDR3. CDR3 sequence: CSASTAGGSSTDTQYF. DNA for the CDR3: TGCAGTGCTAGTACAGCGGGGGGTTCTAGCACAGATACGCAGTATTTT.

The V and J genes are TRBV27 and TRBJ1-4, with a weak D call TRBD1 (5 bases). The germline V and J ends were trimmed by 3 bases and 6 bases, with 8 bases remaining between them. CDR3 size: 13 residues. In germline, CDR1 is MNHEY, CDR2 SMNVEV (reference sequence). The DNA for the CDR3 is TGTGCCAGCAGTTTGGGGCGGTATGAAAAACTGTTTTTT. This sequence encodes CASSLGRYEKLFF. The variable domain in full, with the rest retrieved from reference TRBV27 and TRBJ1-4, is EAQVTQNPRYLITVTGKKLTVTCSQNMNHEYMSWYRQDPGLGLRQIYYSMNVEVTDKGDVPEGYKVSRKEKRNFPLILESPSPNQTSLYFCASSLGRYEKLFFGSGTQLSVL.

The V gene is TRBV6-2 or TRBV6-3, the J gene TRBJ2-1, with D possibly matching TRBD2 (5 bases). CDR3 size: 12 residues. Per germline, CDR1 MNHEY and CDR2 SVGEGT. Trimming cost V 6 bases and J 6 bases, with 9 bases left between them. The CDR3: CASSRTGNEQFF. The CDR3 DNA reads TGTGCCAGCAGCCGGACTGGCAATGAGCAGTTCTTC.

This clone was counted between two and nine times. The chain is built from TRBV6-4 and TRBJ2-3, with a tentative D call TRBD2 (7 bases). Deletions cut 7 bases from V and 0 bases from J, with 14 bases between. Germline V CDR1 and CDR2: MRHNA, SNTAGT. This CDR3 region has 15 residues. CDR3 residues: CASKDGGLSTDTQYF. The CDR3, as DNA: TGTGCCAGCAAGGACGGGGGGCTTAGCACAGATACGCAGTATTTT.

The J gene is TRBJ2-1, the V gene TRBV7-3; D is unclear. V was cut by 2 bases and J by 4 bases, with 6 bases left in between. The germline V gene encodes CDR1 SGHTA and CDR2 FQGTGA. The CDR3 is 13 amino acids. CDR3 nucleotide sequence: TGTGCCAGCAGCTTAGGCAGATACAATGAGCAGTTCTTC. Its translation: CASSLGRYNEQFF.

V is TRBV10-3 and J is TRBJ2-7; TRBD2 matches at 11 bases. Germline CDR1 ENHRY, CDR2 SYGVKD. V was pared by 4 bases and J by 3 bases, with 2 bases of the junction left unmatched. The CDR3 spans 14 residues. Written as DNA, the CDR3 is TGTGCCATCAGTGCGACTAGCGGGGACTACGAGCAGTACTTC. This sequence encodes CAISATSGDYEQYF.

The chain carries TRBV28 and TRBJ2-7; a possible D gene is TRBD2 (6 bases). The CDR3 length is 15 residues. V shed 5 bases and J shed 6 bases, with 20 bases lying between them. From germline, CDR1 is MDHEN and CDR2 SYDVKM. CDR3 nucleotides: TGTGCCAGCAGTCCCCCGCGCTCACTAGCCCCCGAGCAGTACGTC. This codes for CASSPPRSLAPEQYV.

This chain links TRBV15 with TRBJ2-3; D is ambiguous. Per the germline V gene, CDR1 is LNHNV and CDR2 is YYDKDF (reference sequence). The CDR3 sequence is 15 residues long. With 5 bases removed from V and 2 bases from J, the gap between germline ends came to 14 bases. The CDR3 reads CATSLGNLPTDTQYF. CDR3 bases: TGTGCCACCAGCCTCGGTAACCTACCCACAGATACGCAGTATTTT.

V is TRBV19 and J is TRBJ2-7; 11 nucleotides line up with TRBD2. This CDR3 has 13 amino acids. V shed 6 bases and J 3 bases; nucleotides not matched to a gene: 1. The germline CDR1 and CDR2 sequences are LNHDA and SQIVND (reference sequence). The CDR3 bases are TGTGCCAGTAGAGGGACTAGCGGCTACGAGCAGTACTTC. Translated, it gives CASRGTSGYEQYF. Full variable domain (missing parts from reference TRBV19 and TRBJ2-7): DGGITQSPKYLFRKEGQNVTLSCEQNLNHDAMYWYRQDPGQGLRLIYYSQIVNDFQKGDIAEGYSVSREKKESFPLTVTSAQKNPTAFYLCASRGTSGYEQYFGPGTRLTVT.

This clone was counted between two and nine times. The J gene is TRBJ2-1, the V gene TRBV3-1 (or the pseudogene TRBV3-2); D is unresolved. The V gene's germline CDR1 is LGHDT and CDR2 YNNKEL (reference sequence). The CDR3 has 14 residues. Trimming stripped 1 base from V and 5 bases from J, with 9 bases between. The CDR3 nucleotides read TGTGCCAGCAGCCAAGGGCAGAATCACAATGAGCAGTTCTTC. It encodes CASSQGQNHNEQFF.

The chain recombines TRBV5-4 with TRBJ1-5; a weak D match, TRBD1 (6 bases). Germline V gene lookup returns CDR1 SGHNT and CDR2 YYREEE (reference sequence). CDR3 length: 13 residues. V was pared by 3 bases and J by 7 bases, with 11 bases between. DNA of the CDR3: TGTGCCAGCAGCTCACAGGGAAGACAGCCCCAGCATTTT. This codes for CASSSQGRQPQHF.

This clone was counted between two and nine times. The rearrangement links TRBV19 to TRBJ2-7; D is ambiguous. Germline lookup yields CDR1 LNHDA and CDR2 SQIVND (reference sequence). V was trimmed by 1 base and J by 3 bases, leaving 7 bases between them. The CDR3 is 13 amino acids. The CDR3 loop reads CASSIGPGYEQYF. CDR3 coding DNA: TGTGCCAGTAGTATAGGTCCGGGCTACGAGCAGTACTTC.

The chain recombines TRBV7-9 with TRBJ2-5; 12 positions match TRBD2. This CDR3 contains 19 residues. Trimming at V came to 7 bases and at J to 4 bases, leaving 19 bases not matched to a gene. From germline, CDR1 is SEHNR and CDR2 FQNEAQ (reference sequence). Here the CDR3 reads CASTRATSGGHYGGETQYF. The CDR3 DNA is TGTGCCAGCACCCGAGCCACTAGCGGGGGGCATTACGGGGGAGAGACCCAGTACTTC.

The chain couples TRBV5-1 to TRBJ1-1; the D gene is possibly TRBD1 (5 bases). With 2 bases removed from V and 2 bases from J, the gap between germline ends came to 10 bases. CDR1 is SGHRS and CDR2 is YFSETQ in the germline V gene. This CDR3 region has 14 residues. DNA for the CDR3: TGCGCCAGCAGCTTTGGGGGGGTAAACACTGAAGCTTTCTTT. It yields the protein CASSFGGVNTEAFF.

This chain uses TRBV7-9 with TRBJ1-2; 9 bases are a match to TRBD1. Germline V gives CDR1 SEHNR, CDR2 FQNEAQ (reference sequence). V shed 5 bases and J 5 bases; nucleotides not matched to a gene: 9. The CDR3 runs to 15 residues. CDR3 amino acids: CASSPRRGQGYGYTF. The CDR3 DNA follows: TGTGCCAGCAGCCCGCGCAGGGGACAGGGATATGGCTACACCTTC.

The chain has TRBV3-1 (or the pseudogene TRBV3-2) and TRBJ1-4; the D gene is possibly TRBD1 (6 bases). The V end was cut by 4 bases, the J end by 8 bases, with 14 bases between. The CDR3 loop spans 14 amino acids. Germline V gene sequence: CDR1 LGHDT, CDR2 YNNKEL (reference sequence). Here the CDR3 DNA reads TGTGCCAGCAGCCCTCGAGGGGGGGGAGAAAAACTGTTTTTT. This codes for CASSPRGGGEKLFF.

On this clone itself: Other DNA sequences of this sample code for an identical CDR3. The V and J genes are TRBV18 and TRBJ1-1, with 8 nucleotides matching TRBD1. V lost 6 bases, J lost 3 bases, and 3 bases stayed unmatched. Germline CDR1 and CDR2: KGHSH and LQKENI. The CDR3 length is 13 residues. CDR3 region: CASSPTGDTEAFF. In nucleotides, the CDR3 is TGTGCCAGCTCGCCGACAGGGGACACTGAAGCTTTCTTT.

The CDR3 reads CSVGGWDTQYF. CDR3 in DNA: TGCAGCGTTGGAGGGTGGGATACGCAGTATTTT. This rearrangement joins TRBV29-1 to TRBJ2-3; the D gene is possibly TRBD2 (5 bases). Trimming removed 4 bases from V and 6 bases from J, with 8 bases in between. The CDR3 runs 11 residues. Germline CDR1 is SQVTM and CDR2 is ANQGSEA.

This chain links TRBV9 with TRBJ2-2, with D tentatively TRBD2 (5 bases). V was cut by 3 bases and J by 8 bases, with 17 bases left in between. The germline gives CDR1 SGDLS, CDR2 YYNGEE. The CDR3 consists of 15 residues. Here the CDR3 DNA reads TGTGCCAGCAGCGCAGTACCTAGAGGGCGGGGGGAGCTGTTTTTT. Translating gives CASSAVPRGRGELFF. The full variable domain, rest sourced from reference TRBV9 and TRBJ2-2, is DSGVTQTPKHLITATGQRVTLRCSPRSGDLSVYWYQQSLDQGLQFLIQYYNGEERAKGNILERFSAQQFPDLHSELNLSSLELGDSALYFCASSAVPRGRGELFFGEGSRLTVL.

The chain carries TRBV7-9 and TRBJ1-1; D not certain. Trimming left V 3 bases short and J 10 bases short, with 15 bases between. CDR1 and CDR2 (germline): SEHNR, FQNEAQ (reference sequence). This CDR3 region has 13 residues. The CDR3 DNA reads as TGTGCCAGCAGCTTTGGACTTCCCAATGGAGCTTTCTTT. Residues: CASSFGLPNGAFF.

The chain has TRBV6-5 and TRBJ2-7, with D possibly TRBD2 on 6 matching bases. The germline gives CDR1 MNHEY, CDR2 SVGAGI. The CDR3 loop spans 14 amino acids. V was clipped by 7 bases and J by 3 bases, with 16 bases between them. The CDR3 loop reads CASKSSVGGYEQYV. The CDR3 coding sequence is TGTGCCAGCAAATCCAGTGTCGGGGGCTACGAGCAGTACGTC.

This clone was seen just once. This chain links TRBV9 with TRBJ1-6; D uncertain. The germline gives CDR1 SGDLS, CDR2 YYNGEE. Trimming took 2 bases from V and 6 from J, leaving 9 bases between them. The CDR3 loop spans 14 amino acids. The DNA for the CDR3 is TGTGCCAGCAGCGTCGGACTGTTTAATTCACCCCTCCACTTT. Translating gives CASSVGLFNSPLHF.

The chain uses TRBV6-2 or TRBV6-3 and TRBJ2-7, with a weak D call TRBD1 (6 bases). V was pared by 5 bases and J by 7 bases, with 12 bases between. The CDR3 has 12 residues. CDR1 is MNHEY, CDR2 SVGEGT, per germline. The CDR3 protein is CASSTGSREQYF. CDR3 DNA: TGTGCCAGCAGTACAGGGTCTAGAGAGCAGTACTTC.

The genes are TRBV24-1 and TRBJ2-7; 9 nucleotides line up with TRBD2. Trimming at V came to 5 bases and at J to 3 bases, leaving 10 bases not matched to a gene. This CDR3 has 16 residues. Germline V gene data show CDR1 as KGHDR and CDR2 as SFDVKD. The CDR3 bases are TGTGCCACCAGTGCCCCCGTGGCTAGCGGGAACTACGAGCAGTACTTC. This sequence encodes CATSAPVASGNYEQYF.

This sequence joins TRBV9 and TRBJ2-5, with D tentatively TRBD2 (6 bases). The V end was cut by 0 bases, the J end by 1 base, with 10 bases between. Germline CDR1 is SGDLS and CDR2 is YYNGEE. The CDR3 is 15 residues long. In DNA form, the CDR3 reads TGTGCCAGCAGCGTAGCGGGGGACTTCCAAGAGACCCAGTACTTC. Protein sequence: CASSVAGDFQETQYF.

The sample holds a few counts of this clone. V usage is TRBV24-1 and J usage is TRBJ2-2; 8 bases are shared with TRBD1. After removal of 3 bases from V and 4 bases from J, the junction contained 12 bases not matched to a gene. CDR1 and CDR2 from the germline V gene are KGHDR and SFDVKD. The CDR3 is made up of 18 amino acids. This CDR3 is CATSDPPTGVASTGELFF. In DNA, the CDR3 is TGTGCCACCAGTGATCCCCCGACAGGGGTGGCGAGCACCGGGGAGCTGTTTTTT.

This chain links TRBV5-1 with TRBJ2-1; the match to TRBD2 covers 12 bases. Trimming cost V 4 bases and J 2 bases; bases outside gene matches: 4. Germline V lookup: CDR1 SGHRS, CDR2 YFSETQ. CDR3 length: 16 amino acids. CDR3 DNA: TGCGCCAGCAGCACTAGCGGGGGGCCAACCTACAATGAGCAGTTCTTC. It yields the protein CASSTSGGPTYNEQFF.

The chain has TRBV18 and TRBJ2-2, with D tentatively TRBD1 (6 bases). The CDR3 loop spans 15 amino acids. The V and J ends lost 2 bases and 2 bases respectively, with 9 bases between them. The germline gives CDR1 KGHSH, CDR2 LQKENI. The CDR3 region is CASSPADRNTGELFF. The CDR3 DNA follows: TGTGCCAGCTCACCAGCGGACAGAAACACCGGGGAGCTGTTTTTT.